Listed below are T cell receptor beta chains from one sample, sequenced in a study of radiotherapy plus CTLA-4 blockade in lung cancer. Data came from immunoSEQ multiplex PCR; TCRdb stores just in-frame clones and leaves some out. The table shows roughly 59,000 clones, with under 75% occurring only once. The specimen comprised peripheral blood, sampled from a patient treated with radiotherapy plus ipilimumab. These receptors were taken from a human donor with non-small cell lung cancer whose response to radiotherapy plus ipilimumab could not be evaluated. The CDR3 runs from the conserved cysteine through the conserved F or W. The D gene is left open where the match is weak. For some rows the clone size is stated as once, few or many, or as a class when expanded; others skip it.

j_call: TRBJ1-6
clone_size: few
d_call: TRBD1
v_call: TRBV6-5
cdr3_nt: TGTGCCAGCAGTATCGCGACAGGGAATTCCCCCCTCCACTTC
cdr3_aa: CASSIATGNSPLHF

j_call: TRBJ1-3
clone_size: few
d_call: NA
v_call: TRBV18
cdr3_nt: TGTGCCAGCTCACCACCCGGGTCTGGAAACACCATATATTTT
cdr3_aa: CASSPPGSGNTIYF

j_call: TRBJ1-4
clone_size: NA
d_call: NA
v_call: TRBV27
cdr3_nt: TGTGCCAGCAGGTTGGCAGGGAGGGAGGAAAAACTGTTTTTT
cdr3_aa: CASRLAGREEKLFF

j_call: TRBJ2-2
clone_size: NA
d_call: NA
v_call: TRBV11-2
cdr3_nt: TGTGCCAGCAGCTTCGTCGGGGAGCTGTTTTTT
cdr3_aa: CASSFVGELFF

j_call: TRBJ2-5
clone_size: NA
d_call: NA
v_call: TRBV6-5
cdr3_nt: TGTGCCAGCAGTTCGCAACCCAGAGGGCCGGGGACCCAGTACTTC
cdr3_aa: CASSSQPRGPGTQYF

j_call: TRBJ2-3
clone_size: NA
d_call: TRBD1
v_call: TRBV10-3
cdr3_nt: TGTGCCATCAGCCCGGACAGGGTAGGAACAGATACGCAGTATTTT
cdr3_aa: CAISPDRVGTDTQYF

j_call: TRBJ1-3
clone_size: few
d_call: TRBD1
v_call: TRBV6-6
cdr3_nt: TGTGCCAGCAGACCTCGACAGGGGGAATCTGGAAACACCATATATTTT
cdr3_aa: CASRPRQGESGNTIYF

j_call: TRBJ1-2
clone_size: NA
d_call: NA
v_call: TRBV6-5
cdr3_nt: TGTGCCAGCAGCATGGGGGGGGCTCACGACTATGGCTACACCTTC
cdr3_aa: CASSMGGAHDYGYTF

j_call: TRBJ1-3
clone_size: few
d_call: NA
v_call: TRBV19
cdr3_nt: TGTGCCAGTATACGAGAGGGTGTGACTGGAAACACCATATATTTT
cdr3_aa: CASIREGVTGNTIYF

j_call: TRBJ2-3
clone_size: NA
d_call: NA
v_call: TRBV7-3
cdr3_nt: TGTGCCAGCAGCTTCTCGGCAGATACGCAGTATTTT
cdr3_aa: CASSFSADTQYF

j_call: TRBJ1-1
clone_size: once
d_call: NA
v_call: TRBV20-1
cdr3_nt: TGCAGTGCGCGGGGGTTGGCTGAAGCTTTCTTT
cdr3_aa: CSARGLAEAFF

j_call: TRBJ2-3
clone_size: once
d_call: NA
v_call: TRBV30
cdr3_nt: TGTGCCTGGAGTGTTAGCGGAGCAGATACGCAGTATTTT
cdr3_aa: CAWSVSGADTQYF

j_call: TRBJ2-3
clone_size: NA
d_call: NA
v_call: TRBV19
cdr3_nt: TGTGCCAGTAGTATAGGGACGGGGGGCGGCACAGATACGCAGTATTTT
cdr3_aa: CASSIGTGGGTDTQYF

j_call: TRBJ2-7
clone_size: NA
d_call: TRBD1
v_call: TRBV11-2
cdr3_nt: TGTGCCAGCAGCTCGGACAGGGGGAGCATCTACGAGCAGTACTTC
cdr3_aa: CASSSDRGSIYEQYF

j_call: TRBJ2-7
clone_size: few
d_call: TRBD1
v_call: TRBV6-5
cdr3_nt: TGTGCCAGCCCCCCCCCACAGGGGAGCGAGCAGTACTTC
cdr3_aa: CASPPPQGSEQYF

j_call: TRBJ2-1
clone_size: NA
d_call: NA
v_call: TRBV6-5
cdr3_nt: TGTGCCAGCAGTTACTCGGGTAGCGCCGTCGCAGAAGAGCAGTTCTTC
cdr3_aa: CASSYSGSAVAEEQFF

j_call: TRBJ1-2
clone_size: NA
d_call: TRBD1
v_call: TRBV5-1
cdr3_nt: TGCGCCAGCAGCTCCGGGACAGGGAGAGACTATGGCTACACCTTC
cdr3_aa: CASSSGTGRDYGYTF

j_call: TRBJ1-2
clone_size: NA
d_call: NA
v_call: TRBV5-5
cdr3_nt: TGTGCCAGCAGCCCATGGGACCGGGGAGGTGGCTACACCTTC
cdr3_aa: CASSPWDRGGGYTF

j_call: TRBJ2-1
clone_size: once
d_call: NA
v_call: TRBV7-9
cdr3_nt: TGTGCCAGCAGCTTAGGCCTATATAGTAATGAGCAGTTCTTC
cdr3_aa: CASSLGLYSNEQFF

j_call: TRBJ2-5
clone_size: NA
d_call: TRBD2
v_call: TRBV5-4
cdr3_nt: TGTGCCAGCAGCGACAGACTAGCGGGGGATCTGGAGACCCAGTACTTC
cdr3_aa: CASSDRLAGDLETQYF

j_call: TRBJ1-2
clone_size: NA
d_call: NA
v_call: TRBV6-1
cdr3_nt: TGTGCCAGCAGCCGAGCCGGGGGGGGTGGCTACACCTTC
cdr3_aa: CASSRAGGGGYTF

j_call: TRBJ2-5
clone_size: few
d_call: NA
v_call: TRBV9
cdr3_nt: TGTGCCAGCCCCGTGGGGGGGCGCAATCTAGAGACCCAGTACTTC
cdr3_aa: CASPVGGRNLETQYF

j_call: TRBJ1-5
clone_size: NA
d_call: NA
v_call: TRBV28
cdr3_nt: TGTGCCAGCAGTGAAGTGAGGGATCAGCCCCAGCATTTT
cdr3_aa: CASSEVRDQPQHF

j_call: TRBJ2-5
clone_size: NA
d_call: TRBD1
v_call: TRBV5-4
cdr3_nt: TGTGCCAGCAGCCCACCGGGACAGCAAGAGACCCAGTACTTC
cdr3_aa: CASSPPGQQETQYF

j_call: TRBJ1-1
clone_size: medium-sized
d_call: NA
v_call: TRBV21-1
cdr3_nt: TGTGCCAGCAGCAAATGGGGACATCTACAAGCTTTCTTT
cdr3_aa: CASSKWGHLQAFF

j_call: TRBJ1-1
clone_size: NA
d_call: NA
v_call: TRBV6-5
cdr3_nt: TGTGCCAGCAGTTACGCCAGGGGACTGAACACTGAAGCTTTCTTT
cdr3_aa: CASSYARGLNTEAFF

j_call: TRBJ1-4
clone_size: NA
d_call: TRBD1
v_call: TRBV6-1
cdr3_nt: TGTGCCAGCAGTGACTGGGACAGGGGGGAAAAACTGTTTTTT
cdr3_aa: CASSDWDRGEKLFF

j_call: TRBJ1-1
clone_size: once
d_call: TRBD1
v_call: TRBV30
cdr3_nt: TGTGCCTGGACCCCCGGGACAGCGAACACTGAAGCTTTCTTT
cdr3_aa: CAWTPGTANTEAFF

j_call: TRBJ1-1
clone_size: NA
d_call: TRBD1
v_call: TRBV7-2
cdr3_nt: TGTGCCAGCAGTGCAGGGGGCAGGTACACTGAAGCTTTCTTT
cdr3_aa: CASSAGGRYTEAFF

j_call: TRBJ2-1
clone_size: NA
d_call: TRBD2
v_call: TRBV15
cdr3_nt: TGTGCCACCAGCAGAGATTGGGGGGTCCTCACGGGGGGAGAGTTCTTC
cdr3_aa: CATSRDWGVLTGGEFF

j_call: TRBJ2-3
clone_size: NA
d_call: TRBD2
v_call: TRBV27
cdr3_nt: TGTGCCAGCAGGGCAGGGTGGGCTAGCGGGATAAGCACAGATACGCAGTATTTT
cdr3_aa: CASRAGWASGISTDTQYF

j_call: TRBJ1-3
clone_size: NA
d_call: NA
v_call: TRBV4-1
cdr3_nt: TGCGCCAGCAGCCCGCGGGGAGGGACTGGAAACACCATATATTTT
cdr3_aa: CASSPRGGTGNTIYF

j_call: TRBJ2-3
clone_size: NA
d_call: TRBD2
v_call: TRBV18
cdr3_nt: TGTGCCAGCTCACCCGGACTAGTCAGCACAGATACGCAGTATTTT
cdr3_aa: CASSPGLVSTDTQYF

j_call: TRBJ2-1
clone_size: NA
d_call: NA
v_call: TRBV7-3
cdr3_nt: TGTGCCAGCAGCGGCGGAGGAGCGGTGTACAATGAGCAGTTCTTC
cdr3_aa: CASSGGGAVYNEQFF

j_call: TRBJ1-2
clone_size: once
d_call: NA
v_call: TRBV7-3
cdr3_nt: TGTGCCAGCAGCTTAACGGGGGGTCCTGCTAACTATGGCTACACCTTC
cdr3_aa: CASSLTGGPANYGYTF

j_call: TRBJ2-1
clone_size: once
d_call: NA
v_call: TRBV4-1
cdr3_nt: TGCGCCAGCAGCCAAGGTGCAGGTAGCTCCTACAATGAGCAGTTCTTC
cdr3_aa: CASSQGAGSSYNEQFF

j_call: TRBJ2-3
clone_size: NA
d_call: NA
v_call: TRBV5-1
cdr3_nt: TGCGCCAGCAGCTTACTACTAGAGGGCGACAGCACAGATACGCAGTATTTT
cdr3_aa: CASSLLLEGDSTDTQYF

j_call: TRBJ1-4
clone_size: NA
d_call: NA
v_call: TRBV5-6
cdr3_nt: TGTGCCAGCAGCATGTTACAGGGAAGACGAAGCGAAAAACTGTTTTTT
cdr3_aa: CASSMLQGRRSEKLFF

j_call: TRBJ1-2
clone_size: NA
d_call: NA
v_call: TRBV27
cdr3_nt: TGTGCCAGCAGTTTATCTAAGCGAGGCTATGGCTACACCTTC
cdr3_aa: CASSLSKRGYGYTF

j_call: TRBJ2-4
clone_size: NA
d_call: NA
v_call: TRBV6-1
cdr3_nt: TGTGCCAGCAGTGCCGGGACACTGAAAAACATTCAGTACTTC
cdr3_aa: CASSAGTLKNIQYF

j_call: TRBJ2-5
clone_size: NA
d_call: TRBD2
v_call: TRBV2
cdr3_nt: TGTGCCAGCAGCTTCGGGACTATGCAGACCCAGTACTTC
cdr3_aa: CASSFGTMQTQYF

j_call: TRBJ1-6
clone_size: NA
d_call: NA
v_call: TRBV27
cdr3_nt: TGTGCCAGCAATAAGGGACATTCAACAGGCCGAAATAATTCACCCCTCCACTTT
cdr3_aa: CASNKGHSTGRNNSPLHF

j_call: TRBJ2-5
clone_size: NA
d_call: TRBD1
v_call: TRBV23-1
cdr3_nt: TGCGCCAGCACCCACGCGACAGGGATTCCCCCCCGGGAGACCCAGTACTTC
cdr3_aa: CASTHATGIPPRETQYF

j_call: TRBJ2-1
clone_size: NA
d_call: NA
v_call: TRBV30
cdr3_nt: TGTGCCTGGAGTGTGGCCTCCTACAATGAGCAGTTCTTC
cdr3_aa: CAWSVASYNEQFF

j_call: TRBJ1-2
clone_size: NA
d_call: TRBD1
v_call: TRBV5-1
cdr3_nt: TGCGCCAGCAGCCCTTTATCACAGGGGCTCACCTATGGCTACACCTTC
cdr3_aa: CASSPLSQGLTYGYTF

j_call: TRBJ1-2
clone_size: few
d_call: TRBD1
v_call: TRBV30
cdr3_nt: TGTGCCCACTATAAGGGACAGGGGGCGTCTGAGCACTATGGCTACACCTTC
cdr3_aa: CAHYKGQGASEHYGYTF

j_call: TRBJ1-5
clone_size: NA
d_call: NA
v_call: TRBV19
cdr3_nt: TGTGCCAGTAGTAGGGGATTAGGGGGAATTGACAGGAATCAGCCCCAGCATTTT
cdr3_aa: CASSRGLGGIDRNQPQHF

j_call: TRBJ2-5
clone_size: NA
d_call: TRBD2
v_call: TRBV19
cdr3_nt: TGTGCCAGTAGTACCACCCGAAGCGGGAGAGGACGGGAGACCCAGTACTTC
cdr3_aa: CASSTTRSGRGRETQYF

j_call: TRBJ1-1
clone_size: NA
d_call: NA
v_call: TRBV11-1
cdr3_nt: TGTGCCAGCAGCTTTTGGGGAGTGGACACTGAAGCTTTCTTT
cdr3_aa: CASSFWGVDTEAFF

j_call: TRBJ1-1
clone_size: NA
d_call: NA
v_call: TRBV11-2
cdr3_nt: TGTGCCAGCAGCTTAAGCACAGGCATGAACACTGAAGCTTTCTTT
cdr3_aa: CASSLSTGMNTEAFF

j_call: TRBJ1-1
clone_size: NA
d_call: TRBD1
v_call: TRBV27
cdr3_nt: TGTGCCAGCAGTATACTCAGGACAGGGGAAGCTTTCTTT
cdr3_aa: CASSILRTGEAFF

j_call: TRBJ1-5
clone_size: NA
d_call: NA
v_call: TRBV6-5
cdr3_nt: TGTGCCAGCAGCCCCGGTCGGGAAATGCCCCAGCATTTT
cdr3_aa: CASSPGREMPQHF

j_call: TRBJ2-7
clone_size: NA
d_call: NA
v_call: TRBV5-1
cdr3_nt: TGCGCCAGCAGCTTCGGGACCCCTAGGGACTACGAGCAGTACTTC
cdr3_aa: CASSFGTPRDYEQYF

j_call: TRBJ2-4
clone_size: NA
d_call: NA
v_call: TRBV28
cdr3_nt: TGTGCCAGCAGCTCCACAGAAGCTCGGGCCAAAAACATTCAGTACTTC
cdr3_aa: CASSSTEARAKNIQYF

j_call: TRBJ2-7
clone_size: NA
d_call: NA
v_call: TRBV18
cdr3_nt: TGTGCCAGCTCACCAGGGCAGGGCTACTACGAGCAGTACTTC
cdr3_aa: CASSPGQGYYEQYF

j_call: TRBJ1-5
clone_size: NA
d_call: TRBD1
v_call: TRBV30
cdr3_nt: TGTGCCTGTTCACAGGGGGTGGCAGGTCAGCCCCAGCATTTT
cdr3_aa: CACSQGVAGQPQHF

j_call: TRBJ2-3
clone_size: NA
d_call: TRBD2
v_call: TRBV7-2
cdr3_nt: TGTGCCAGCAGCTCAAGGGGGTTTGGCGGGGGGAGCACAGATACGCAGTATTTT
cdr3_aa: CASSSRGFGGGSTDTQYF

j_call: TRBJ1-1
clone_size: NA
d_call: NA
v_call: TRBV11-2
cdr3_nt: TGTGCCAGCAGCCAGATGATTCCGGGGGGCTTCACTGAAGCTTTCTTT
cdr3_aa: CASSQMIPGGFTEAFF

j_call: TRBJ1-1
clone_size: NA
d_call: NA
v_call: TRBV7-3
cdr3_nt: TGTGCCAGCAGCCGATCGGGCCGGGAGAACACTGAAGCTTTCTTT
cdr3_aa: CASSRSGRENTEAFF

j_call: TRBJ2-7
clone_size: once
d_call: NA
v_call: TRBV19
cdr3_nt: TGTGCCAGTAGCGGGACACTTTACGAGCAGTACTTC
cdr3_aa: CASSGTLYEQYF